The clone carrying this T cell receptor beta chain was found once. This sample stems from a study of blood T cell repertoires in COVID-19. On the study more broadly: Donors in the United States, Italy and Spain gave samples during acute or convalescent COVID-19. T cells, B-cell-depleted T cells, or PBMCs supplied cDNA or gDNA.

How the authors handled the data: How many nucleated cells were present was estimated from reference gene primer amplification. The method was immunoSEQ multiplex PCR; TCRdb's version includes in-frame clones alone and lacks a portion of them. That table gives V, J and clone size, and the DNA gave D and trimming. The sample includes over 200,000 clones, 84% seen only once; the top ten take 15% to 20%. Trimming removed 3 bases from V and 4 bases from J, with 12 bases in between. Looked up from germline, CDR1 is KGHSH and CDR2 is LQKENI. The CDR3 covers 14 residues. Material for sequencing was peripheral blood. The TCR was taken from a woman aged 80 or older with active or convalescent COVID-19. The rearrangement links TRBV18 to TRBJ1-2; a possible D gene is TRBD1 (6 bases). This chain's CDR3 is CASSPATGIYGYTF. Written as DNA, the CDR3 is TGTGCCAGCTCACCCGCGACAGGCATCTATGGCTACACCTTC.